This is a list of T cell receptor beta chains from one sample in a study of T cells after somatic rescue of genetic block. The table came from immunoSEQ multiplex PCR; TCRdb's copy has only in-frame clones and leaves some out. The sample records 68,000 or so clones, 85% to 95% being singletons. Source material: peripheral blood mononuclear cells (PBMCs). The receptors were gathered from a middle-aged man. Each CDR3 is given with its conserved first and last residue. The D gene is left open where the match is weak. A row's size may be missing; if present it is once, few, many or a size class.

j_gene,d_gene,abundance,v_gene,CDR3nt,CDR3aa
TRBJ1-5,-,once,TRBV27,TGTGCCAGCAGTTTATCTGGGGGCGGTCAGCCCCAGCATTTT,CASSLSGGGQPQHF
TRBJ2-7,TRBD2,few,TRBV23-1,TGCGCCAGCAGTCATAGATCTAGCGGCTCCTACGAGCAGTACTTC,CASSHRSSGSYEQYF
TRBJ2-7,TRBD2,-,TRBV5-6,TGTGCCAGCAGCCCAGGTCACGCGGGGGTGTACGAGCAGTACTTC,CASSPGHAGVYEQYF
TRBJ2-2,-,-,TRBV30,TGTGCCTGGCGCCTGTCCGGGGAGCTGTTTTTT,CAWRLSGELFF
TRBJ1-5,-,-,TRBV12-5,TGTGCTAGGGTTTACCGGAGGGTTGGCAATCAGCCCCAGCATTTT,CARVYRRVGNQPQHF
TRBJ1-2,-,-,TRBV19,TGTGCCAGTAGTGCACCCGGGACGGGAGGCAGGCATGGCTACACCTTC,CASSAPGTGGRHGYTF
TRBJ1-5,-,-,TRBV5-6,TGTGCCAGCAGCTTGAGACAGCGCAATCAGCCCCAGCATTTT,CASSLRQRNQPQHF
TRBJ2-3,-,-,TRBV5-1,TGCGCCAGCAGCTCCGAGGGGACGCTTTCCACAGATACGCAGTATTTT,CASSSEGTLSTDTQYF
TRBJ2-2,TRBD2,-,TRBV19,TGTGCCAGCACCCCCCGAGGGGAGGGCCGGACCGGGGAGCTGTTTTTT,CASTPRGEGRTGELFF
TRBJ1-5,-,-,TRBV18,TGTGCCAGCTCACCACAGGTAGCAAGAGGCAATCAGCCCCAGCATTTT,CASSPQVARGNQPQHF
TRBJ2-1,TRBD2,-,TRBV7-9,TGTGCCAGCAGCTCCGCCGGTCGTGGGGGGAGGGCCTACAATGAGCAGTTCTTC,CASSSAGRGGRAYNEQFF
TRBJ1-1,TRBD1,-,TRBV10-3,TGTGCCATCAGTGAGGAACAGGGGAGGGCTGAAGCTTTCTTT,CAISEEQGRAEAFF
TRBJ1-2,TRBD1,once,TRBV5-6,TGTGCCAGCAGCCCACAGGGGGCTGGTGGCTACACCTTC,CASSPQGAGGYTF
TRBJ1-1,-,-,TRBV7-2,TGTGCCAGCAGCTTATATATCACATCGAACACTGAAGCTTTCTTT,CASSLYITSNTEAFF
TRBJ1-5,-,few,TRBV30,TGTGCCTGGAGTGGACAGGAGTTTCAGCCCCAGCATTTT,CAWSGQEFQPQHF
TRBJ2-3,TRBD2,-,TRBV10-1,TGCGCCAGCAGTGAGAGTAGCGGGGGGGCGCCGCGGACAGATACGCAGTATTTT,CASSESSGGAPRTDTQYF
TRBJ2-1,-,-,TRBV12-5,TGTGCTAGTGGTTCGGGACTTGACAATGAGCAGTTCTTC,CASGSGLDNEQFF
TRBJ2-7,-,-,TRBV28,TGTGCCAGCAGTTTATCGCAAGGGGGCTACGAGCAGTACTTC,CASSLSQGGYEQYF
TRBJ2-5,TRBD1,-,TRBV10-3,TGTGCCATCAGGGAAGGGACAGAAGAGACCCAGTACTTC,CAIREGTEETQYF
TRBJ1-6,-,-,TRBV9,TGTGCCAGCAGCGTAGGCGACTCGATGGGCTCCTATAATTCACCCCTCCACTTT,CASSVGDSMGSYNSPLHF